What follows are 15 T cell receptor beta chains derived from one specimen sequenced in a study of T cell responses to AZD1222 COVID-19 vaccine. Clones were sequenced by immunoSEQ multiplex PCR, and TCRdb holds only the in-frame ones, with some missing. The profile shows under 90,000 clones, 80% to 90% of them singletons. The input for sequencing was peripheral blood, taken 28 days after the second AZD1222 dose. The receptors were gathered from an adult who received the AZD1222 COVID-19 vaccine.

The rearrangement joins TRBV7-2 to TRBJ1-2; D is possibly TRBD1 (6 bases). Germline CDR1 is SGHTA and CDR2 is FQGNSA. CDR3 length: 14 residues. Trimming took off 1 base at V and 4 bases at J, with 10 bases between the two ends. The CDR3 sequence is CASSLGQGSYGYTF. In nucleotides, the CDR3 is TGTGCCAGCAGCTTAGGGCAGGGGAGCTATGGCTACACCTTC.

The chain is built from TRBV5-6 and TRBJ2-1, with D unclear. Germline CDR1 and CDR2: SGHDT and YYEEEE. Between the trimmed V and J ends, which lost 1 base and 3 bases, there was a span of 11 bases. CDR3 length: 15 residues. The DNA for the CDR3 is TGTGCCAGCAGCTTGCAGCAGGCATACTACAATGAGCAGTTCTTC. Translating it yields CASSLQQAYYNEQFF.

DNA of the CDR3: TGTGCCACCAGTGATTTCCGTACTAGCGGGCCCTTTCCGGGCACAGATACGCAGTATTTT. Residues: CATSDFRTSGPFPGTDTQYF. The gene calls are TRBV24-1 and TRBJ2-3; TRBD2 matches at 9 bases. V lost 1 base to trimming and J lost 1 base; unmatched junction nucleotides: 14. The CDR3 covers 20 residues. Germline-derived CDR1 and CDR2 are KGHDR and SFDVKD.

This clone was seen only a few times. J is TRBJ2-2 and V is TRBV25-1, with D hard to call. There are 17 residues in the CDR3. Germline V gene lookup returns CDR1 MGHDK and CDR2 SYGVNS. Trimming removed 6 bases at V and 0 bases at J, with 17 bases between. The DNA of the CDR3 is TGTGCCAGCAGCAATTCCCCCGACATATCGAACACCGGGGAGCTGTTTTTT. It codes for CASSNSPDISNTGELFF.

Concerning this clone itself: An end of the junction differs from the germline gene, which may be a read error. The gene calls are TRBV5-6 and TRBJ1-1; possible D gene TRBD1, 5 bases. Germline V gene lookup returns CDR1 SGHDT and CDR2 YYEEEE. This CDR3 spans 12 amino acids. CDR3 amino acids: CASTLGDTEAFF. The CDR3, as DNA: TGTGCCAGCACCTTGGGGGACACTGAAGCTTTCTTT.

V is TRBV5-5 and J is TRBJ2-5, with 11 bases matching TRBD2. This CDR3 region has 15 residues. The V segment lost 2 bases and the J segment 5 bases; nucleotides outside the gene matches: 5. The V gene's germline CDR1 is SGHKS and CDR2 YYEKEE (reference sequence). The DNA for the CDR3 is TGTGCCAGCAGCTTTAGCGGGGGGGCCGGGGAGACCCAGTACTTC. Its protein is CASSFSGGAGETQYF.

CDR3 coding DNA: TGTGCCAGCACTGGTGGTGAAGCTTTCTTT. Translated: CASTGGEAFF. The chain joins TRBV28 to TRBJ1-1; no clear D. V lost 7 bases and J lost 7, with 7 bases in between. The CDR3 is 10 amino acids. Germline CDR1 and CDR2: MDHEN and SYDVKM.

CDR3 in amino acids: CASSPQGNTEAFF. CDR3 nucleotides: TGTGCCAGCAGCCCACAGGGGAACACTGAAGCTTTCTTT. The chain couples TRBV9 to TRBJ1-1, with a tentative D call TRBD1 (6 bases). The CDR3 sequence is 13 residues long. Trimming shortened V by 4 bases and J by 1 base, and 8 bases separated the two germline ends. Germline CDR1 and CDR2: SGDLS and YYNGEE. The full variable domain, rest sourced from reference TRBV9 and TRBJ1-1, is DSGVTQTPKHLITATGQRVTLRCSPRSGDLSVYWYQQSLDQGLQFLIQYYNGEERAKGNILERFSAQQFPDLHSELNLSSLELGDSALYFCASSPQGNTEAFFGQGTRLTVV.

CDR3 sequence: CAIRSGTGTGAGELFF. CDR3 nucleotide sequence: TGTGCCATCAGGAGTGGAACAGGGACTGGCGCCGGGGAGCTGTTTTTT. The chain uses TRBV10-3 and TRBJ2-2, with D perhaps TRBD1 or TRBD2 (6 bases each). V was cut by 6 bases and J by 6 bases, with 20 bases left in between. The germline CDR1 and CDR2 sequences are ENHRY and SYGVKD. CDR3 length: 16 amino acids.

The chain employs TRBV3-1 (or the pseudogene TRBV3-2) and TRBJ1-6, with TRBD1 as a possible D gene (5 bases). The CDR3 extends over 18 amino acids. Trimming took off 5 bases at V and 0 bases at J, with 17 bases between the two ends. Germline V gene lookup returns CDR1 LGHDT and CDR2 YNNKEL (reference sequence). The CDR3 DNA is TGTGCCAGCAGCTCTGGGGGAGTCCTTAGCTCCTATAATTCACCCCTCCACTTT. Its translation: CASSSGGVLSSYNSPLHF.

The chain employs TRBV18 and TRBJ2-3; D is unclear. V lost 3 bases and J lost 3, with 13 bases in between. The germline V gene has CDR1 KGHSH and CDR2 LQKENI. The CDR3 loop spans 15 amino acids. The CDR3, as DNA: TGTGCCAGCTCACCGGGTCAGGTACGGACAGATACGCAGTATTTT. This sequence encodes CASSPGQVRTDTQYF.

The chain uses TRBV28 and TRBJ2-2, with TRBD1 matching 7 bases. The V gene end was trimmed by 7 bases and the J gene end by 9 bases; junction bases not matched to a gene: 5. Germline CDR1 and CDR2: MDHEN and SYDVKM. The CDR3 is 12 residues long. The CDR3 region is CASTLGGRELFF. The CDR3 DNA is TGTGCCAGCACCTTAGGGGGCCGGGAGCTGTTTTTT.

J is TRBJ1-2 and V is TRBV28; D is uncertain. Looked up from germline, CDR1 is MDHEN and CDR2 is SYDVKM. This CDR3 has 16 amino acids. Trimming stripped 4 bases from V and 3 bases from J, with 18 bases between. The DNA for the CDR3 is TGTGCCAGCAGTTCTCCCCTAACCCCGGGAGACTATGGCTACACCTTC. As protein: CASSSPLTPGDYGYTF.

The chain links TRBV27 to TRBJ2-2; a weak D match, TRBD1 (5 bases). CDR3 length: 13 residues. Between the trimmed V and J ends, which lost 8 bases and 4 bases, there was a span of 11 bases. Germline V lookup: CDR1 MNHEY, CDR2 SMNVEV (reference sequence). The CDR3 coding sequence is TGTGCCAGCGGGCTAGACAGCACCGGGGAGCTGTTTTTT. It translates to CASGLDSTGELFF.

The V gene is TRBV13, the J gene TRBJ2-3; possibly TRBD2 for D (5 bases). Per germline, CDR1 PRHDT and CDR2 FYEKMQ (reference sequence). The CDR3 is 15 residues long. Trimming took off 1 base at V and 4 bases at J, with 12 bases between the two ends. As DNA, the CDR3 is TGTGCCAGCAGCTTAGACCGGGGTTTTTCAGATACGCAGTATTTT. It yields the protein CASSLDRGFSDTQYF.